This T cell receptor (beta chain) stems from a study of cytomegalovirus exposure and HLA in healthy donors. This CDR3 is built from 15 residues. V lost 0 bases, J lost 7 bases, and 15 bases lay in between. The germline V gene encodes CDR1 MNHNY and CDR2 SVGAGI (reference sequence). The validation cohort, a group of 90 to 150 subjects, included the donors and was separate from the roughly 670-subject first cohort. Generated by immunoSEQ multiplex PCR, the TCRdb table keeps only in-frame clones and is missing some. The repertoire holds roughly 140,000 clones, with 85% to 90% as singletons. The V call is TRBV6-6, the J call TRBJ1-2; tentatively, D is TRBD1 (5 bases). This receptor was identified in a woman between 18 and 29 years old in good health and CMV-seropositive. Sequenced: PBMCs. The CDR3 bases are TGTGCCAGCAGTTACTCAGGGCAGGGCGAGGTTGGCTACACCTTC. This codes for CASSYSGQGEVGYTF.